The clone carrying this T cell receptor beta chain came up a few times. The antigen is unknown. This sample is part of a study of vaccination and CD4 T cells after COVID-19. The treatment here: roughly 10-day PBMC culture with coronavirus spike peptide pools or control peptides (ViraFEST assay). Before the COVID-19 pandemic (2011-2018), CD4+ T cells were obtained from the unexposed donor. The Oncomine TCR Beta short-read assay was applied to DNA of cultured CD4+ T cells. TCRdb reanalysed the PCR reads using MiXCR and keeps one entry per CDR3 protein. The repertoire holds 5,900 or so distinct CDR3 sequences, with 44% as singletons. Trimming took 3 bases from V and 4 from J; bases not matched to a gene: 6. The CDR3 contains 16 residues. Germline V gene lookup returns CDR1 LGHNA and CDR2 YNFKEQ.

This TCR came from a human donor in good health. The material sequenced was CD4+ T cells from blood, cultured in vitro. This rearrangement joins TRBV4-2 to TRBJ2-3; 11 bases agree with TRBD2. The DNA for the CDR3 is TGTGCCAGCAGCCAGGCTATAGCGGGGGGGCCAGATACGCAGTATTTT. This codes for CASSQAIAGGPDTQYF.